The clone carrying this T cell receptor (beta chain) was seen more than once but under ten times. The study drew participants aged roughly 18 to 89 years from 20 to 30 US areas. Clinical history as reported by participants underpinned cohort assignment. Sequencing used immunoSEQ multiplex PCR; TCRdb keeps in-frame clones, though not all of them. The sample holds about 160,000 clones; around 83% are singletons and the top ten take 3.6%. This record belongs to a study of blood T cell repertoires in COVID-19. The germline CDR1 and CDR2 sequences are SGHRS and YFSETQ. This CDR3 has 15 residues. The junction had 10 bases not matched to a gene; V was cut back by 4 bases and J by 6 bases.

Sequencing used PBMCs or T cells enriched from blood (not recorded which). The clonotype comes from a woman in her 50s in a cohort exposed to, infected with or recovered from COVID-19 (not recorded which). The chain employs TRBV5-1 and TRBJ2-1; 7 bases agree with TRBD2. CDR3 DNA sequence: TGCGCCAGCAGCACGCCCGGGACTAAAGCCAATGAGCAGTTCTTC. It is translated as CASSTPGTKANEQFF.